Described below is a single T cell receptor beta chain sequence and its context. Its antigen is not identified. This sample stems from a study of T cell responses to AZD1222 COVID-19 vaccine. Findings and caveats of the study: Along spike, vaccine-associated CD4 TCRs were found throughout, with dominance at 160-218 and 743-854.

The CDR3 totals 14 residues. With 3 bases clipped from V and 4 bases from J, the junction kept 2 bases outside the gene matches. Looked up from germline, CDR1 is LNHDA and CDR2 is SQIVND (reference sequence). TCRdb's copy holds only in-frame clones and misses some; the assay was immunoSEQ multiplex PCR. This sample yields about 170,000 clones, of which more than 85% are seen a single time; 3.9% belongs to the top ten. The chain recombines TRBV19 with TRBJ2-3; 9 bases agree with TRBD1. The specimen was peripheral blood, collected on day 0 of AZD1222 vaccination. This TCR derives from an adult in good health. This CDR3 reads CASSMGQGPDTQYF. The CDR3 bases are TGTGCCAGTAGTATGGGACAGGGTCCAGATACGCAGTATTTT.